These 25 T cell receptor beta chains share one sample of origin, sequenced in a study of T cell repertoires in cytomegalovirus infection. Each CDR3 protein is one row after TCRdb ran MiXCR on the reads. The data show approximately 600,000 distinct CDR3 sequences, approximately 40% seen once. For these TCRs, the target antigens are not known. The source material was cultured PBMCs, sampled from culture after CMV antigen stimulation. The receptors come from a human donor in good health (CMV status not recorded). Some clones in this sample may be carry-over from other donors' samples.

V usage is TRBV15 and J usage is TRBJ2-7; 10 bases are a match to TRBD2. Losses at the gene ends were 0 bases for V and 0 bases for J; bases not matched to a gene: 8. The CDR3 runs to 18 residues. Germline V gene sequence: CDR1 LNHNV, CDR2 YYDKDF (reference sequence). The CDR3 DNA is TGTGCCACCAGCAGAGATTTAATAGCGGGGGGCCGCTCCTACGAGCAGTACTTC. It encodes CATSRDLIAGGRSYEQYF. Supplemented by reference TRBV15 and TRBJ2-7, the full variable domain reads DAMVIQNPRYQVTQFGKPVTLSCSQTLNHNVMYWYQQKSSQAPKLLFHYYDKDFNNEADTPDNFQSRRPNTSFCFLDIRSPGLGDTAMYLCATSRDLIAGGRSYEQYFGPGTRLTVT.

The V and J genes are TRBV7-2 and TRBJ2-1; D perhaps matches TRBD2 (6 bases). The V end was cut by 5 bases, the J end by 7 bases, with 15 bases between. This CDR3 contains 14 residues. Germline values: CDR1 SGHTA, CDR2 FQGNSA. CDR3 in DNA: TGTGCCAGCAGCCCGGCCTCACGGGAGAATGAGCAGTTCTTC. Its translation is CASSPASRENEQFF.

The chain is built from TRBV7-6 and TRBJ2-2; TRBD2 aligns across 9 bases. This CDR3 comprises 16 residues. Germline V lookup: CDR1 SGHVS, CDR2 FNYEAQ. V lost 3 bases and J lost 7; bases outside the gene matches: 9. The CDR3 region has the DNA TGTGCCAGCAGCTTGAGGCGGGAGGGCCTTGGCGGGGAGCTGTTTTTT. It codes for CASSLRREGLGGELFF.

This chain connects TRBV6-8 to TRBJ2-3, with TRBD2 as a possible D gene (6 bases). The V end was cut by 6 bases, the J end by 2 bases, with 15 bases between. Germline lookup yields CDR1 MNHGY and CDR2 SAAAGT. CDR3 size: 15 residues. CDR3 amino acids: CASSHASANTDTQYF. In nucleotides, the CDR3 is TGTGCCAGCAGCCACGCTAGCGCGAACACAGATACGCAGTATTTT.

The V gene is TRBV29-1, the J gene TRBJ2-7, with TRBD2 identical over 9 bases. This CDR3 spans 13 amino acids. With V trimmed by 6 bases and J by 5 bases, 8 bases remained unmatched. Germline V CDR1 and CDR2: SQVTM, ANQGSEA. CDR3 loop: CSVVGGGADEQYF. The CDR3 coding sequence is TGCAGCGTCGTTGGCGGGGGGGCGGACGAGCAGTACTTC.

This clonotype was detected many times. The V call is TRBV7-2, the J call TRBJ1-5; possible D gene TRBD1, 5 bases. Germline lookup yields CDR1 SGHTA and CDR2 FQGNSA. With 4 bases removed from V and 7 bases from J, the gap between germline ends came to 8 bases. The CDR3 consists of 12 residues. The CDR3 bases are TGTGCCAGCAGCTCGGGGGAGCAGCCCCAGCATTTT. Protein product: CASSSGEQPQHF.

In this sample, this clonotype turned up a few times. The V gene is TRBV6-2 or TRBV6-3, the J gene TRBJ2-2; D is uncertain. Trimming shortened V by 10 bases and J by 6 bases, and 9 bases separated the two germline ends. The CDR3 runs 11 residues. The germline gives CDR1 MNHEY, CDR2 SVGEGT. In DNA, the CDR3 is TGTGCCACCGGGTGGCCCGGGGAGCTGTTTTTT. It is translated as CATGWPGELFF.

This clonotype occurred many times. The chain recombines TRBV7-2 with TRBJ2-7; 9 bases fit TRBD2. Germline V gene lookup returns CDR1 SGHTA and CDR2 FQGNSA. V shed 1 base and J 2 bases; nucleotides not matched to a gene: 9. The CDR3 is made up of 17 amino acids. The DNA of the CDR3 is TGTGCCAGCAGCTTAGTGGTAGCGGGAGTTAGCACCTACGAGCAGTACTTC. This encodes CASSLVVAGVSTYEQYF.

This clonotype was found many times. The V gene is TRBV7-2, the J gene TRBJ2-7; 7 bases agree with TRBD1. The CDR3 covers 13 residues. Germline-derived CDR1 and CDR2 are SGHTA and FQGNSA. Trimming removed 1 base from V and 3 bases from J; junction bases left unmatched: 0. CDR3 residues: CASSLDRGYEQYF. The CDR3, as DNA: TGTGCCAGCAGCTTAGACAGGGGCTACGAGCAGTACTTC.

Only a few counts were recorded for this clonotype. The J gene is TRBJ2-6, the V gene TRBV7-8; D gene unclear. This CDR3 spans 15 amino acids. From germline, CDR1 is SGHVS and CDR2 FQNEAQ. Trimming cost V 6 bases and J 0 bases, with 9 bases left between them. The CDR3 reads CASSPRASGANVLTF. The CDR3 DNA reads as TGTGCCAGCAGTCCAAGGGCCTCTGGGGCCAACGTCCTGACTTTC. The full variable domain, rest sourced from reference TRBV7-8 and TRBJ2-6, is GAGVSQSPRYKVAKRGQDVALRCDPISGHVSLFWYQQALGQGPEFLTYFQNEAQLDKSGLPSDRFFAERPEGSVSTLKIQRTQQEDSAVYLCASSPRASGANVLTFGAGSRLTVL.

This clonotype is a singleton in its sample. CDR3 nucleotide sequence: TGTGCCATCAGTGGGACTAGCGGGAACGAGCAGTACTTC. This gives the protein CAISGTSGNEQYF. The chain is built from TRBV10-3 and TRBJ2-7; 12 bases fit TRBD2. This CDR3 comprises 13 residues. In germline, CDR1 is ENHRY, CDR2 SYGVKD. J gave up 5 bases and V 4 bases, and 0 bases lay outside the gene matches.

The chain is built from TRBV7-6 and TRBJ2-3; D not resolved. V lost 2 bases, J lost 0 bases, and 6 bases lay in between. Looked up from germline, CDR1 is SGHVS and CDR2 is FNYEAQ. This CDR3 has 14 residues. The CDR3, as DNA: TGTGCCAGCAGCTTAAGTCAAAGCACAGATACGCAGTATTTT. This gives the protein CASSLSQSTDTQYF.

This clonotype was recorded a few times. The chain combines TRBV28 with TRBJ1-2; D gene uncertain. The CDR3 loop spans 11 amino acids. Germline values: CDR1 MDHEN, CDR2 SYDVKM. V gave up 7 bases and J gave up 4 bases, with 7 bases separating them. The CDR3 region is CASKAVYGYTF. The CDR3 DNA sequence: TGTGCCAGCAAAGCCGTCTATGGCTACACCTTC.

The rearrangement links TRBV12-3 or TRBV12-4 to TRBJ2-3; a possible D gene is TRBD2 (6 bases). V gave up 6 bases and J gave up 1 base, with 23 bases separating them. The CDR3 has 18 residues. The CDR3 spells CASSKAGRRRERTDTQYF. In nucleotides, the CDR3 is TGTGCCAGCAGCAAAGCCGGCAGGCGGCGGGAACGCACAGATACGCAGTATTTT.

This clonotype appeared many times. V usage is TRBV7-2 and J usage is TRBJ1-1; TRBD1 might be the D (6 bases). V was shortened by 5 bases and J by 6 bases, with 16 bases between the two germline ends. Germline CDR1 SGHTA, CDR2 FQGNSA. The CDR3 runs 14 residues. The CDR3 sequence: CASSPTAGVAEAFF. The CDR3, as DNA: TGTGCCAGCAGCCCGACCGCAGGGGTCGCTGAAGCTTTCTTT.

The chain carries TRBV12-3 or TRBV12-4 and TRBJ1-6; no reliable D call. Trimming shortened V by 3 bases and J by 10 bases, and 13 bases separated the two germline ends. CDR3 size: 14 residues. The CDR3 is CASSFGGHGSPLHF. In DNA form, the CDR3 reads TGTGCCAGCAGTTTCGGAGGGCATGGATCACCCCTCCACTTT.

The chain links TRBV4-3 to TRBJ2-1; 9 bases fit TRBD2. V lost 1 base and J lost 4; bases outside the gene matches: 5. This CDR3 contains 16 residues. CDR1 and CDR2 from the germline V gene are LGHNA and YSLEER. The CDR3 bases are TGCGCCAGCAGCCAAGTTATAGCGGGGGCATACAATGAGCAGTTCTTC. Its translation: CASSQVIAGAYNEQFF.

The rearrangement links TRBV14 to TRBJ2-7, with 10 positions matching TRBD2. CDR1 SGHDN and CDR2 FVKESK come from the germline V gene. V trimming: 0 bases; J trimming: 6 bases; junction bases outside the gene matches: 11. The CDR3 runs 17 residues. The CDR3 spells CASSQDISLAGAGEQYF. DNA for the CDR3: TGTGCCAGCAGCCAAGATATCAGTCTAGCGGGAGCCGGCGAGCAGTACTTC.

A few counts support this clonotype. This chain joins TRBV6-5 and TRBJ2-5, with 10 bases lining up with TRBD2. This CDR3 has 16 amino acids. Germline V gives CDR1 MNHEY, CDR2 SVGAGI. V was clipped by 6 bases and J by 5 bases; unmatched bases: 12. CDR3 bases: TGTGCCAGCAGCATAAATGGGGGTAGCGGGGGGGAGACCCAGTACTTC. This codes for CASSINGGSGGETQYF.

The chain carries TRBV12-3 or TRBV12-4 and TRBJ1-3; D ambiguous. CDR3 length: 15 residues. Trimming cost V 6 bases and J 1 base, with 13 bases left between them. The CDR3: CASSRWPVSGNTIYF. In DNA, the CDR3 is TGTGCCAGCAGCCGATGGCCGGTTTCTGGAAACACCATATATTTT.

This chain's CDR3 is CASSPGDRGLANTEAFF. In DNA, the CDR3 is TGTGCCAGCAGCCCGGGGGACAGGGGTTTGGCGAACACTGAAGCTTTCTTT. V gene TRBV7-9 combines with J gene TRBJ1-1; 10 bases align to TRBD1. The CDR3 consists of 17 residues. Germline CDR1 SEHNR, CDR2 FQNEAQ (reference sequence). Unmatched junction bases numbered 10, after V lost 5 bases and J lost 1 base.

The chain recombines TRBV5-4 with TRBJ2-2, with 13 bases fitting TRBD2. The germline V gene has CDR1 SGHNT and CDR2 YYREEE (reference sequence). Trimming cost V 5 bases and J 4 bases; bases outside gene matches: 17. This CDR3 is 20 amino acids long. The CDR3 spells CASRPWTGTSGGGSTGELFF. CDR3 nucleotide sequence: TGTGCCAGCAGGCCCTGGACGGGCACTAGCGGGGGGGGTAGCACCGGGGAGCTGTTTTTT.

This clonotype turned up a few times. CDR3 nucleotides: TGTGCCAGCACGCGGGGGGGGGCCTATCAGCCCCAGCATTTT. Translating it yields CASTRGGAYQPQHF. This sequence joins TRBV7-2 and TRBJ1-5, with D possibly TRBD1 on 6 matching bases. CDR3 length equals 14 residues. Germline V gives CDR1 SGHTA, CDR2 FQGNSA. Trimming pared 7 bases from V and 5 bases from J, leaving 15 bases between. Together with reference TRBV7-2 and TRBJ1-5, the CDR3 gives the full variable domain: GAGVSQSPSNKVTEKGKDVELRCDPISGHTALYWYRQSLGQGLEFLIYFQGNSAPDKSGLPSDRFSAERTGGSVSTLTIQRTQQEDSAVYLCASTRGGAYQPQHFGDGTRLSIL.

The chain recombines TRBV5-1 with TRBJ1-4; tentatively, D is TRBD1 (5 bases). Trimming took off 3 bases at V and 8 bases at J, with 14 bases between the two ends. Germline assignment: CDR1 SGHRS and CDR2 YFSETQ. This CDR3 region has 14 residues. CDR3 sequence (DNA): TGCGCCAGCAGCTATACTGGGCAGGGCGAAAAACTGTTTTTT. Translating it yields CASSYTGQGEKLFF.

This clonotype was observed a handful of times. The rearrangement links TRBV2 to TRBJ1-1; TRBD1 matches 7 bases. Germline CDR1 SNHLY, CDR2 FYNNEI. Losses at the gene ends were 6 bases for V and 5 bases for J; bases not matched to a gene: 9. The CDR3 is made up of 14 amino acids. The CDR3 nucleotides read TGTGCCAGCAGGGTTGACAGGGAAGTGACTGAAGCTTTCTTT. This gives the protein CASRVDREVTEAFF.